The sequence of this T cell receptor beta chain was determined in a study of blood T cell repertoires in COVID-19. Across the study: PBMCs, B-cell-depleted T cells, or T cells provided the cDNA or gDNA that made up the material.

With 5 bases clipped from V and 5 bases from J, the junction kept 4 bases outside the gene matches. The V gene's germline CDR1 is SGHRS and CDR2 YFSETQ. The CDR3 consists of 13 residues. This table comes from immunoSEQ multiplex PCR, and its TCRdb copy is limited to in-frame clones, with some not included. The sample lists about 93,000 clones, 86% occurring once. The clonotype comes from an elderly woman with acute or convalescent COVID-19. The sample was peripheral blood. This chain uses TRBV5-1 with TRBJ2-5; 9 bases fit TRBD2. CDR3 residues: CASRSSGVETQYF. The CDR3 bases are TGCGCCAGCAGGTCTAGCGGGGTCGAGACCCAGTACTTC.